This T cell receptor (beta chain) was captured in a study of shared clonotypes between healthy human individuals. Running of the assay took place at deep level. The method was immunoSEQ multiplex PCR; TCRdb's version includes in-frame clones alone and lacks a portion of them. This table has approximately 2.5 million clones, roughly 93% appearing once. With 0 bases removed from V and 0 bases from J, the gap between germline ends came to 7 bases. CDR1 is SGHNT and CDR2 is YYREEE in the germline V gene (reference sequence). This CDR3 region has 15 residues. The TCR was taken from a man between 18 and 29 years old in good health. Some clones in this sample may be carry-over from other donors' samples. This chain joins TRBV5-4 and TRBJ2-1; D remains ambiguous. The specimen was naive CD4+ T cells from PBMCs. Noted subset: CD45RA+ positively selected. The chain's CDR3 is CASSLDTVSYNEQFF. CDR3 in DNA: TGTGCCAGCAGCTTGGACACCGTCTCCTACAATGAGCAGTTCTTC.